This T cell receptor (beta chain) was sequenced during a study of blood T cell repertoires in COVID-19. Study as a whole: COVID-19 samples, acute and convalescent, were from the United States, Italy and Spain. From T cells, B-cell-depleted T cells, or PBMCs came the material, which was cDNA or gDNA.

Under the authors' procedure: Nucleated cell number was recorded as an estimate derived from reference gene primer amplification. Only in-frame clones appear in the TCRdb table, and some are missing; sequencing was by immunoSEQ multiplex PCR. V and J calls and clone size are as listed in that table; D and trimming were resolved from the DNA. The top ten hold roughly 0.87% of the sample, which has around 270,000 clones, under 85% seen once. This TCR came from a human donor with COVID-19, enrolled during active disease. The donor label of this sample is uncertain. Material: peripheral blood.

CDR3 loop: CASSPSKYRGQFF. CDR3 nucleotide sequence: TGCGCCAGCAGCCCCTCTAAGTATCGGGGGCAGTTCTTC. This chain links TRBV4-3 with TRBJ2-1; D might be TRBD2 (5 bases). Trimming shortened V by 4 bases and J by 12 bases, and 16 bases separated the two germline ends. CDR3 length: 13 residues. The germline CDR1 and CDR2 sequences are LGHNA and YSLEER.